This TCR beta chain is drawn from a study of blood T cell repertoires in COVID-19. The CDR3 consists of 11 residues. Germline V gene sequence: CDR1 MNHEY, CDR2 SVGAGI. V dropped 5 bases and J dropped 5 bases, with 3 bases sitting between them. Sequencing used immunoSEQ multiplex PCR; TCRdb keeps in-frame clones, though not all of them. The sample has about 160,000 clones; approximately 90% are singletons. This chain uses TRBV6-5 with TRBJ2-2; D not resolved. The sample taken for sequencing was peripheral blood. This receptor was taken from a woman between 65 and 79 years old with COVID-19, enrolled during active disease. CDR3 amino acids: CASSTTGELFF. CDR3 sequence (DNA): TGTGCCAGCAGTACTACCGGGGAGCTGTTTTTT.